This T cell receptor beta chain originates from a study of radiotherapy plus CTLA-4 blockade in lung cancer. General observations from the study: Researchers report tumor-derived TCR clones expanding in blood after radiotherapy plus ipilimumab. Response was reportedly best predicted by early blood T cell clone dynamics, with interferon-beta.

Details on this clone: The antigen is unknown.

Germline V gene data show CDR1 as MNHEY and CDR2 as SMNVEV (reference sequence). The length of the CDR3 is 16 residues. V was pared by 0 bases and J by 4 bases, with 15 bases between. Profiling relied on immunoSEQ multiplex PCR, and the TCRdb table lists in-frame clones only, not all of them. This sample has fewer than 95,000 clones; about 80% occur once, and the top ten carry 0.65% to 0.9%. This specimen was peripheral blood, taken from a patient treated with radiotherapy plus ipilimumab. This sequence joins TRBV27 and TRBJ1-1; D gene uncertain. This sequence originates from a human donor with non-small cell lung cancer who had stable disease on radiotherapy plus ipilimumab. CDR3 sequence reads: CASSLSYLVGTTEAFF. The CDR3, as DNA: TGTGCCAGCAGTTTATCCTATCTGGTGGGTACCACTGAAGCTTTCTTT.